The 8 T cell receptor beta chains in this list originate from one sample, sequenced in a study of breast tumors, draining lymph nodes, adjacent tissues. Breast cancer patients provided tissue from their axillary draining lymph nodes. TCRdb reprocessed the multiplex PCR reads via MiXCR and lists one record per CDR3 protein. Here the sample spans fewer than 200,000 distinct CDR3 sequences, 30% to 35% being singletons. Sequenced material: axillary lymph node tissue. The receptors shown here come from a female donor with breast cancer. Some clones in this sample may be carry-over from other donors' samples.

Only one count was recorded for this clonotype. A much bigger clone sits one base away, suggesting this may be a read error. The CDR3 carries no conserved terminal phenylalanine or tryptophan, so it likely arises from a read error. V and J are TRBV6-2 or TRBV6-3 and TRBJ2-3; TRBD2 is a possible D gene (5 bases). The CDR3 spans 15 residues. V was pared by 2 bases and J by 1 base, with 10 bases between. Germline lookup yields CDR1 MNHEY and CDR2 SVGEGT. The CDR3 nucleotides are TGTGCCAGCAGTTACGACGGGCGGGGCACAGATACGCAGTATTCT. Its protein product is CASSYDGRGTDTQYS.

The gene calls are TRBV15 and TRBJ2-3; 10 bases map to TRBD2. The length of the CDR3 is 15 residues. The germline gives CDR1 LNHNV, CDR2 YYDKDF (reference sequence). V lost 3 bases, J lost 2 bases, and 2 bases stayed unmatched. CDR3 DNA: TGTGCCACCAGCAGTAGCGGGGGGAACACAGATACGCAGTATTTT. Translating gives CATSSSGGNTDTQYF.

The genes are TRBV3-1 and TRBJ2-5; no firm D call. The CDR3 contains 15 residues. V dropped 1 base and J dropped 1 base, with 10 bases sitting between them. Germline CDR1 LGHDT, CDR2 YNNKEL (reference sequence). For the CDR3, the DNA is TGTGCCAGCAGCCAAGGGCTGACTGGCCAAGAGACCCAGTACTTC. Amino acids: CASSQGLTGQETQYF.

In this sample, this clonotype turned up many times. This CDR3 reads CASSIGQGPDTQYF. The CDR3 DNA reads TGTGCCAGTAGTATAGGGCAGGGTCCAGATACGCAGTATTTT. This chain joins TRBV19 and TRBJ2-3; tentatively, D is TRBD1 (5 bases). Trimming pared 1 base from V and 4 bases from J, leaving 9 bases between. The germline gives CDR1 LNHDA, CDR2 SQIVND (reference sequence). This CDR3 spans 14 amino acids.

This clonotype was seen at least ten times. V usage is TRBV20-1 and J usage is TRBJ2-7; TRBD2 matches 10 bases. The junction had 8 bases not matched to a gene; V was cut back by 3 bases and J by 3 bases. The germline gives CDR1 DFQATT, CDR2 SNEGSKA (reference sequence). This CDR3 region has 15 residues. CDR3: CSASQPTSGVYEQYF. As DNA, the CDR3 is TGCAGTGCTAGCCAGCCCACTAGCGGGGTCTACGAGCAGTACTTC.

In the case of this clonotype: This may be a read error: a much more frequent sequence differs by one nucleotide. No conserved phenylalanine or tryptophan ends this CDR3, so it is likely a read error. This chain links TRBV4-2 with TRBJ2-1; D is perhaps TRBD2 (5 bases). This CDR3 spans 14 amino acids. V was clipped by 2 bases and J by 7 bases, with 12 bases between them. The germline CDR1 and CDR2 sequences are LGHNA and YNFKEQ. As DNA, the CDR3 is TGTGCCAGCAGCCAACCCCTCGGGATAAATGAGCAGTTCCTC. It specifies CASSQPLGINEQFL.

As for this clonotype: A much more abundant neighbour one base away suggests this may be a read error. The chain links TRBV19 to TRBJ1-2; D is possibly TRBD1 (5 bases). The germline V gene encodes CDR1 LNHDA and CDR2 SQIVND (reference sequence). The CDR3 totals 13 residues. V was shortened by 7 bases and J by 6 bases, with 15 bases between the two germline ends. This CDR3 is CASNQGGTHGYTF. The CDR3 nucleotides read TGTGCCAGTAACCAGGGAGGGACCCATGGCTACACCTTC.

This clonotype occurred many times. The chain links TRBV20-1 to TRBJ2-3; D gene ambiguous. In germline, CDR1 is DFQATT, CDR2 SNEGSKA (reference sequence). This CDR3 is built from 12 residues. With 8 bases removed from V and 2 bases from J, the gap between germline ends came to 11 bases. CDR3 region: CSPERPTDTQYF. Here the CDR3 DNA reads TGCAGTCCGGAGAGACCCACAGATACGCAGTATTTT.